These 20 T cell receptor beta chains came from one sample sequenced in a study of T cells in Graves' hyperthyroidism and ophthalmopathy. There were TCR beta CDR3 regions amplified from RNA transcripts. The primer set for the first-round RT-PCR of the TCR CDR3 was HTBI. TCRdb re-derived calls from the multiplex PCR reads in MiXCR, one entry per CDR3 protein. The table lists hundreds of thousands of distinct CDR3 sequences, 15% to 20% of them singletons. The source material was blood. Receptor source: a woman aged 18-29 years with Graves' hyperthyroidism.

About this clonotype: One junction end does not reproduce the germline sequence, and a read error may be involved. This sequence joins TRBV12-3 or TRBV12-4 and TRBJ1-2; D gene unclear. The CDR3 is 14 amino acids. This chain's CDR3 is CASSSPDMDDGNTF. In DNA form, the CDR3 reads TGTGCCAGCAGTTCACCTGACATGGATGATGGCAACACCTTC.

This clonotype was detected ten times or more. The chain joins TRBV12-3 or TRBV12-4 to TRBJ2-7; 11 bases are shared with TRBD1. V lost 6 bases and J lost 4; bases outside the gene matches: 11. The length of the CDR3 is 16 residues. This chain's CDR3 is CASSRQPGTGGYEQYF. The CDR3 bases are TGTGCCAGCAGCCGCCAGCCCGGGACAGGGGGTTACGAGCAGTACTTC.

The V and J genes are TRBV7-9 and TRBJ1-1; D gene unclear. V lost 5 bases and J lost 3, with 16 bases in between. Germline-derived CDR1 and CDR2 are SEHNR and FQNEAQ (reference sequence). CDR3 size: 15 residues. CDR3 bases: TGTGCCAGCAGCCCCGGGCCTCGGGAGGACACTGAAGCTTTCTTT. Translating it yields CASSPGPREDTEAFF.

Many counts were recorded for this clonotype. The chain employs TRBV2 and TRBJ2-7; 10 nucleotides match TRBD1. CDR3 length equals 15 residues. Germline lookup yields CDR1 SNHLY and CDR2 FYNNEI. V shed 6 bases, J shed 2 bases, and the junction held 7 bases outside the gene matches. In DNA, the CDR3 is TGTGCCAGCAGATTCCGGGACAGGGGTCCCTACGAGCAGTACTTC. Translated: CASRFRDRGPYEQYF.

This clonotype showed up many times. V is TRBV6-1 and J is TRBJ1-2; 9 bases match TRBD1. CDR1 MNHNS and CDR2 SASEGT come from the germline V gene. J lost 7 bases, V lost 5 bases, and 8 bases had no gene match. The CDR3 loop spans 14 amino acids. CDR3 sequence (DNA): TGTGCCAGCAGTTCATCGACAGGGGGGTTTGGCTACACCTTC. This translates into CASSSSTGGFGYTF.

V and J are TRBV5-1 and TRBJ2-5; no firm D call. The V gene's germline CDR1 is SGHRS and CDR2 YFSETQ. V was clipped by 4 bases and J by 1 base, with 11 bases between them. The CDR3 has 14 residues. The CDR3 nucleotides are TGCGCCAGCAGCCCCGGACGGATCCAAGAGACCCAGTACTTC. This translates into CASSPGRIQETQYF. Based on the CDR3 plus reference TRBV5-1 and TRBJ2-5, the full variable domain is KAGVTQTPRYLIKTRGQQVTLSCSPISGHRSVSWYQQTPGQGLQFLFEYFSETQRNKGNFPGRFSGRQFSNSRSEMNVSTLELGDSALYLCASSPGRIQETQYFGPGTRLLVL.

This clonotype was recorded at least ten times. This chain joins TRBV12-3 or TRBV12-4 and TRBJ2-1, with 12 bases identical to TRBD2. CDR3 length: 17 amino acids. After removal of 5 bases from V and 1 base from J, the junction contained 6 bases not matched to a gene. CDR3 residues: CASSPRLAGVSYNEQFF. The CDR3 region has the DNA TGTGCCAGCAGTCCCAGACTAGCGGGGGTGTCCTACAATGAGCAGTTCTTC.

This clonotype was counted at least ten times. This chain joins TRBV4-2 and TRBJ1-5, with TRBD1 matching over 10 bases. From germline, CDR1 is LGHNA and CDR2 YNFKEQ. The CDR3 spans 18 residues. Trimming took 1 base from V and 2 from J; bases not matched to a gene: 8. The CDR3 reads CASSQGTGGPIGNQPQHF. The CDR3 DNA sequence: TGTGCCAGCAGCCAAGGGACAGGGGGACCCATAGGCAATCAGCCCCAGCATTTT.

This chain joins TRBV3-1 and TRBJ1-2; 8 bases map to TRBD1. From germline, CDR1 is LGHDT and CDR2 YNNKEL (reference sequence). J was trimmed by 0 bases and V by 1 base; bases with no gene match: 4. The CDR3 has 16 amino acids. CDR3 loop: CASSQGTGPSNYGYTF. The CDR3 DNA follows: TGTGCCAGCAGCCAAGGGACAGGGCCATCTAACTATGGCTACACCTTC.

This chain connects TRBV5-6 to TRBJ1-2; D gene ambiguous. V lost 6 bases and J lost 8, with 23 bases in between. The CDR3 contains 15 residues. The V gene's germline CDR1 is SGHDT and CDR2 YYEEEE. In DNA, the CDR3 is TGTGCCAGCACCTCGCCACCGTCCCGACCCTTCGGCTACACCTTC. Its protein product is CASTSPPSRPFGYTF.

This clonotype was seen ten or more times. The rearrangement joins TRBV11-3 to TRBJ2-7, with a possible D match to TRBD1 (6 bases). The V and J ends lost 6 bases and 3 bases respectively, with 12 bases between them. The germline V gene encodes CDR1 SGHNT and CDR2 YENEEA. CDR3 length: 13 amino acids. CDR3 sequence: CASSRTALYEQYF. The CDR3 DNA reads as TGTGCCAGCAGTCGGACAGCCCTCTACGAGCAGTACTTC.

This clonotype was counted ten times or more. The rearrangement joins TRBV6-1 to TRBJ1-1; D is unclear. This CDR3 region has 16 residues. From germline, CDR1 is MNHNS and CDR2 SASEGT. V dropped 2 bases and J dropped 1 base, with 14 bases sitting between them. The CDR3 DNA reads TGTGCCAGCAGTGAATGGGTACGGTGGCAGAACACTGAAGCTTTCTTT. Protein: CASSEWVRWQNTEAFF.

As to this clonotype: At one end the junction does not follow the germline gene, possibly because of a read error. The gene calls are TRBV13 and TRBJ2-2; no clear D gene. CDR1 PRHDT and CDR2 FYEKMQ come from the germline V gene (reference sequence). The CDR3 has 14 residues. The CDR3 sequence is CASSVGGNTGELFF. CDR3 in DNA: TGTGCCAGCAGCGTAGGTGGGAACACCGGGGAGCTGTTTTTT.

This chain connects TRBV19 to TRBJ1-5; 10 bases match TRBD1. V dropped 7 bases and J dropped 6; count of bases not matched to a gene: 6. CDR3 size: 14 residues. CDR1 and CDR2 (germline): LNHDA, SQIVND (reference sequence). CDR3 protein: CASTGTGVGQPQHF. CDR3 sequence (DNA): TGTGCCAGTACCGGGACAGGGGTTGGTCAGCCCCAGCATTTT.

This clonotype appeared a few times. A much larger clone is a single base away; this may be a read error. V gene TRBV20-1 combines with J gene TRBJ2-7; either TRBD1 or TRBD2 may supply D (5 bases each). The CDR3 has 13 amino acids. Germline V gene sequence: CDR1 DFQATT, CDR2 SNEGSKA (reference sequence). This CDR3 is CSARQGDYYEQCF. CDR3 in DNA: TGCAGTGCTAGACAGGGAGATTACTACGAGCAGTGCTTC.

This clonotype showed up many times. The V call is TRBV6-1, the J call TRBJ2-1; D unresolved. The CDR3 contains 13 residues. Germline V gives CDR1 MNHNS, CDR2 SASEGT. Trimming removed 7 bases at V and 2 bases at J, with 9 bases between. For the CDR3, the DNA is TGTGCCAGCACCCCCGGACCCTACAATGAGCAGTTCTTC. Amino acid sequence: CASTPGPYNEQFF.

V gene TRBV6-4 combines with J gene TRBJ2-3; TRBD2 matches at 9 bases. Germline V gene sequence: CDR1 MRHNA, CDR2 SNTAGT. The CDR3 is made up of 16 amino acids. After removal of 5 bases from V and 2 bases from J, the junction contained 8 bases not matched to a gene. The CDR3 region is CASSPIAGEVTDTQYF. CDR3 nucleotide sequence: TGTGCCAGCAGTCCCATAGCGGGGGAGGTCACAGATACGCAGTATTTT.

This clonotype was seen ten or more times. This chain joins TRBV5-1 and TRBJ1-1; D is uncertain. Germline values: CDR1 SGHRS, CDR2 YFSETQ. Trimming shortened V by 2 bases and J by 6 bases, and 14 bases separated the two germline ends. The CDR3 has 14 amino acids. The CDR3 nucleotides are TGCGCCAGCAGCTTTAGAGGGCCACCCGCTGAAGCTTTCTTT. Translated, it gives CASSFRGPPAEAFF.

This chain joins TRBV12-5 and TRBJ1-3; D is uncertain. This CDR3 comprises 15 residues. The V and J ends lost 2 bases and 0 bases respectively, with 8 bases between them. Germline lookup yields CDR1 LGHNT and CDR2 FRNRAP. CDR3 residues: CASGLIRFSGNTIYF. CDR3 nucleotides: TGTGCTAGTGGTTTGATTCGGTTCTCTGGAAACACCATATATTTT.

In this sample, this clonotype turned up many times. The chain combines TRBV5-1 with TRBJ2-4; D is unresolved. Germline lookup yields CDR1 SGHRS and CDR2 YFSETQ. Trimming removed 0 bases from V and 0 bases from J, with 7 bases in between. CDR3 size: 15 residues. For the CDR3, the DNA is TGCGCCAGCAGCTTGGAGGCGGTAGCCAAAAACATTCAGTACTTC. Its protein is CASSLEAVAKNIQYF.